A single sample gave rise to the 8 T cell receptor beta chains below, sequenced in a study of shared clonotypes between healthy human individuals. The data were produced by immunoSEQ multiplex PCR, yet TCRdb's version contains in-frame clones alone and is incomplete. The data hold some 980,000 clones, with roughly 72% observed a single time. Sequencing was carried out using memory CD4+ T cells sorted from blood. Subset specified: CD45RA-negative fraction. The receptors come from a man between 18 and 35 years old in good health.

V is TRBV9 and J is TRBJ2-1, with 14 bases fitting TRBD2. V shed 0 bases, J shed 7 bases, and the junction held 9 bases outside the gene matches. Germline V gives CDR1 SGDLS, CDR2 YYNGEE. The CDR3 length is 18 residues. The CDR3 sequence is CASSVDPTSGGARNEQFF. As DNA, the CDR3 is TGTGCCAGCAGCGTAGACCCGACTAGCGGGGGGGCCAGGAATGAGCAGTTCTTC.

This rearrangement joins TRBV7-9 to TRBJ2-3; tentatively, D is TRBD2 (5 bases). Germline loops: CDR1 SEHNR, CDR2 FQNEAQ (reference sequence). The CDR3 spans 17 residues. V was cut by 2 bases and J by 1 base, with 16 bases left in between. For the CDR3, the DNA is TGTGCCAGCAGCTTATATTGGAGGCTGGAGGGCACAGATACGCAGTATTTT. Residues: CASSLYWRLEGTDTQYF.

The chain has TRBV5-8 and TRBJ1-4, with TRBD1 matching over 8 bases. V lost 0 bases, J lost 8 bases, and 9 bases stayed unmatched. CDR1 SGHTS and CDR2 YDEGEE come from the germline V gene. The CDR3 is made up of 16 amino acids. CDR3 amino acids: CASSLGQGKVGEKLFF. The CDR3 DNA sequence: TGTGCCAGCAGCTTGGGACAGGGGAAGGTCGGGGAAAAACTGTTTTTT.

The J gene is TRBJ2-7, the V gene TRBV5-1; 9 nucleotides agree with TRBD2. V gave up 0 bases and J gave up 5 bases; unmatched junction bases: 9. The CDR3 has 16 amino acids. Germline V lookup: CDR1 SGHRS, CDR2 YFSETQ. The CDR3 loop reads CASSLALSGSVDEQYF. For the CDR3, the DNA is TGCGCCAGCAGCTTGGCCCTTAGCGGGAGCGTTGACGAGCAGTACTTC.

The chain has TRBV2 and TRBJ1-1; D is unresolved. The V end lost 2 bases, the J end lost 1 base, and 14 bases lay between the germline ends. The germline CDR1 and CDR2 sequences are SNHLY and FYNNEI. The CDR3 contains 16 residues. The CDR3 here is CASSEYLGQRNTEAFF. In DNA form, the CDR3 reads TGTGCCAGCAGTGAATACCTTGGCCAGAGGAACACTGAAGCTTTCTTT. The full variable domain, rest sourced from reference TRBV2 and TRBJ1-1, is EPEVTQTPSHQVTQMGQEVILRCVPISNHLYFYWYRQILGQKVEFLVSFYNNEISEKSEIFDDQFSVERPDGSNFTLKIRSTKLEDSAMYFCASSEYLGQRNTEAFFGQGTRLTVV.

V usage is TRBV28 and J usage is TRBJ2-1; 9 bases are shared with TRBD2. The CDR3 has 16 amino acids. J was trimmed by 6 bases and V by 6 bases; bases with no gene match: 12. The germline V gene has CDR1 MDHEN and CDR2 SYDVKM. DNA of the CDR3: TGTGCCAGCAGCCAAATAGCGGGGGTCCGTAGCAATGAGCAGTTCTTC. This translates into CASSQIAGVRSNEQFF.

There are a few counts of this clone. The chain couples TRBV30 to TRBJ1-2, with 7 bases lining up with TRBD1. Germline V gene data show CDR1 as GTSNPN and CDR2 as SVGIG (reference sequence). The trim removed 6 bases at V and 6 bases at J, leaving 10 bases unmatched. The CDR3 spans 13 residues. CDR3: CACPRQGLDGYTF. CDR3 coding DNA: TGTGCCTGCCCCCGACAGGGTCTGGATGGCTACACCTTC.

This chain uses TRBV7-2 with TRBJ2-7; D ambiguous. The CDR3 loop spans 14 amino acids. The V end lost 1 base, the J end lost 8 bases, and 15 bases lay between the germline ends. Germline V gives CDR1 SGHTA, CDR2 FQGNSA. This CDR3 reads CASSLGSGLNKQYF. Written as DNA, the CDR3 is TGTGCCAGCAGCTTAGGGAGTGGCCTAAATAAGCAGTACTTC.